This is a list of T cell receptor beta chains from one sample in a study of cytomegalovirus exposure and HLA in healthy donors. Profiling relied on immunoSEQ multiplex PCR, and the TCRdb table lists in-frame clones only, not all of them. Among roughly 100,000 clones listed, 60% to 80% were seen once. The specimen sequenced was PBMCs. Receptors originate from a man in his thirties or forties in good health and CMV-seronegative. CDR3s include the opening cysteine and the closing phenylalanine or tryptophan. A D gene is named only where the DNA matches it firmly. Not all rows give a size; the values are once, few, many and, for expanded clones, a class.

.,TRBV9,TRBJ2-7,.,TGTGCCAGCAGCCAGACAGGATCCGACGAGCAGTACTTC,CASSQTGSDEQYF
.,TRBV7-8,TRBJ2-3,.,TGTGCCAGCAGCTTAGCGTCCCGGGGCACAGATACGCAGTATTTT,CASSLASRGTDTQYF
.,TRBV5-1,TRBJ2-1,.,TGCGCCAGCAGCTTGGCCAGTTACAATGAGCAGTTCTTC,CASSLASYNEQFF
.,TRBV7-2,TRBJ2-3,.,TGTGCCAGCAGCTTATCAAGTTATGGTACCACCTACACAGATACGCAGTATTTT,CASSLSSYGTTYTDTQYF
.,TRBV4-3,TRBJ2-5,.,TGCGCCAGCAGCAATCAGGGAGGAGAGACCCAGTACTTC,CASSNQGGETQYF
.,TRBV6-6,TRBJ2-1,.,TGTGCCAGCAGTCTAGCGTTCTCCTACAATGAGCAGTTCTTC,CASSLAFSYNEQFF
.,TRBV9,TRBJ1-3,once,TGTGCCAGCAGCGGCCGGGTCTCTATCTCTGGAAACACCATATATTTT,CASSGRVSISGNTIYF
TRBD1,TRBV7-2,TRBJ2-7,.,TGTGCCAGCAGCCGCGAATCCGGGACAGGAAACGAGCAGTACTTC,CASSRESGTGNEQYF
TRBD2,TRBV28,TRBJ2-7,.,TGTGCCAGCAGATCCCGGACTAGCGGGAGCCACGAGCAGTACTTC,CASRSRTSGSHEQYF
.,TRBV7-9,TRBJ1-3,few,TGTGCCAGCCGATCAGATTCTGGAAACACCATATATTTT,CASRSDSGNTIYF
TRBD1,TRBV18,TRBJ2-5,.,TGTGCCAGCTCACCCCGAGAAGGGGGCGTTGCAGAGACCCAGTACTTC,CASSPREGGVAETQYF
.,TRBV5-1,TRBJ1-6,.,TGCGCCAGCAGCTCCCAGGGAGGGAGTATGGGTAATTCACCCCTCCACTTT,CASSSQGGSMGNSPLHF
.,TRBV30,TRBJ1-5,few,TGTGCCTGGAGTGACAACAGGATAAGCAATCAGCCCCAGCATTTT,CAWSDNRISNQPQHF
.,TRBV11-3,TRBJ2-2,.,TGTGCCAGCAGCGGCTGGCGGGGGCGGGGCGGGGAGCTGTTTTTT,CASSGWRGRGGELFF
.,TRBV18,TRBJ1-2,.,TGTGCCAGCTCAACCGGACCCCGGACAGCAGCTAACTATGGCTACACCTTC,CASSTGPRTAANYGYTF
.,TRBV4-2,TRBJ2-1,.,TGTGCCAGCAGCCAGAGTAGCGGAAGCTCCTACAATGAGCAGTTCTTC,CASSQSSGSSYNEQFF
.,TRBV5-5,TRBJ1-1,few,TGTGCCAGCAGCTTGGCCCTTGGCAATTTGAACACTGAAGCTTTCTTT,CASSLALGNLNTEAFF
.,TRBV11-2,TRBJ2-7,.,TGTGCCAGCAGCTTAGAGGGCGGGGTCTCCTACGAGCAGTACTTC,CASSLEGGVSYEQYF
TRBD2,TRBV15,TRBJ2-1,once,TGTGCCACCAGCAGAGATCTAGCGGGAGGGCCCTACAATGAGCAGTTCTTC,CATSRDLAGGPYNEQFF
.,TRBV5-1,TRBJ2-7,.,TGCGCCAGCAGCTTGGGGAGCGGCTACGAGCAGTACTTC,CASSLGSGYEQYF
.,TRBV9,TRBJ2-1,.,TGTGCCAGCAGCGTATCAACCGCGGACAATGAGCAGTTCTTC,CASSVSTADNEQFF
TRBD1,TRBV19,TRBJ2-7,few,TGTGCCAGTAGTACCCGGGACAGGGGGAACTACGAGCAGTACTTC,CASSTRDRGNYEQYF
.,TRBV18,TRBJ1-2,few,TGTGCCAGCTCACCAAGGGGCCAGGATGGCTACACCTTC,CASSPRGQDGYTF
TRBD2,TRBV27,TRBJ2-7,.,TGTGCCAGCAGTCCCCTGGCGGGCGGGAGCTACGAGCAGTACTTC,CASSPLAGGSYEQYF
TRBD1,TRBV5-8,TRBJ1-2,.,TGTGCCAGCAGCTTTGAGGGGGCCTATGGCTACACCTTC,CASSFEGAYGYTF
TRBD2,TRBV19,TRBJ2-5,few,TGTGCCAGTAGTATGAGGCTAGCGGGAGAGACCCAGTACTTC,CASSMRLAGETQYF
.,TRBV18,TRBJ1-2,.,TGTGCCAGCTCACCACAGGGGGATCCCCGAATGGGCTATGGCTACACCTTC,CASSPQGDPRMGYGYTF
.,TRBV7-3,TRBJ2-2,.,TGTGCCAGCAGCCCCCACAATGGGAACACCGGGGAGCTGTTTTTT,CASSPHNGNTGELFF
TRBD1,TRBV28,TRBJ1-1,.,TGTGCCAGCAGTTTATCGACAGGGTTGGTCACTGAAGCTTTCTTT,CASSLSTGLVTEAFF
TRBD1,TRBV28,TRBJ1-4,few,TGTGCCAGCCGGCCAGGGGGCGGAGTTGAAAAACTGTTTTTT,CASRPGGGVEKLFF
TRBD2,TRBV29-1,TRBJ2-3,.,TGCAGCGTGAAAGGGGGACTAGCGGGAGGGAGGGGCACAGATACGCAGTATTTT,CSVKGGLAGGRGTDTQYF
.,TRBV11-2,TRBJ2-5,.,TGTGCCAGCAGCTTAGACGGACACCTTCGGGAGACCCAGTACTTC,CASSLDGHLRETQYF
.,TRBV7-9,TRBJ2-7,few,TGTGCCATCCGAGACACGTCCTACGAGCAGTACTTC,CAIRDTSYEQYF
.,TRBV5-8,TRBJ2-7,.,TGTGCCAGCAGCTTGTTCAGGGTTTACGAGCAGTACTTC,CASSLFRVYEQYF
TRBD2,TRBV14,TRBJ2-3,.,TGTGCCAGCAGCCACCGCCTAGCGGGAGGGGGCTTAGATACGCAGTATTTT,CASSHRLAGGGLDTQYF
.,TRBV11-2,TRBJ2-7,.,TGTGCCAGCAGCTTAGGGTCTACGACAGAATCCTACGAGCAGTACTTC,CASSLGSTTESYEQYF
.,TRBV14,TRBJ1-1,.,TGTGCCAGCAGCCGACAGGTTTACACTGAAGCTTTCTTT,CASSRQVYTEAFF
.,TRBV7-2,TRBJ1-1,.,TGTGCCAGCAGCTTTCAGGACGGGGCTGAAGCTTTCTTT,CASSFQDGAEAFF
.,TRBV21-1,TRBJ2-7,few,TGTGCCAGCAGTAAAGTGGGACAGTCCGCCGGGGGCGAGCAGTACTTC,CASSKVGQSAGGEQYF
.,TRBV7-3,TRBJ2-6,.,TGTGCCAGCAGCCCGTTCCTAACTGGGGCCAACGGCCTGACTTTC,CASSPFLTGANGLTF
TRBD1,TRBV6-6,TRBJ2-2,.,TGTGCCAGCAGTTACTCTACAGGGGCCACCGGGGAGCTGTTTTTT,CASSYSTGATGELFF
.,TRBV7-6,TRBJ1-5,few,TGTGCCAGCAGCTTAGGGTCTGTCAGGGACAATCAGCCCCAGCATTTT,CASSLGSVRDNQPQHF
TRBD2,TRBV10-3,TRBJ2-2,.,TGTGCCATCGGACTAGCGGGAGACACCGGGGAGCTGTTTTTT,CAIGLAGDTGELFF
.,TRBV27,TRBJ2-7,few,TGTGCCAGCAGCTTAGGGAGGTCTTCCTACGAGCAGTACTTC,CASSLGRSSYEQYF
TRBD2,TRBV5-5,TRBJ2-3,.,TGTGCCAGCAGCTTGCTAGCGGGAAGGTCAGATACGCAGTATTTT,CASSLLAGRSDTQYF
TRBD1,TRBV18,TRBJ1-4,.,TGTGCCAGCTCCCCCGGGACAGACGCAATTTTT,CASSPGTDAIF
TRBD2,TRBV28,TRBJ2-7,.,TGTGCCAGCAGTTTATACAGCGGGAACTACGAGCAGTACTTC,CASSLYSGNYEQYF
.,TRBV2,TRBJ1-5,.,TGTGCCAGCAGTGGGGACTTCAATCAGCCCCAGCATTTT,CASSGDFNQPQHF
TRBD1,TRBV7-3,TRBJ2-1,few,TGTGCCAGCAGCTCCCTAACAGGGGGAAACTACAATGAGCAGTTCTTC,CASSSLTGGNYNEQFF
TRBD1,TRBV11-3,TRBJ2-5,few,TGTGCCAGCAGCCGGACAGGGGGCGCGGAAGAGACCCAGTACTTC,CASSRTGGAEETQYF
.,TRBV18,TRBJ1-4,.,TGTGCCAGCTCACCACCTGAGAATTCGGCAACTAATGAAAAACTGTTTTTT,CASSPPENSATNEKLFF
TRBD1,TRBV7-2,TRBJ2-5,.,TGTGCCAGCAGCTTAGGGGGACAGGGAGAGACCCAGTACTTC,CASSLGGQGETQYF
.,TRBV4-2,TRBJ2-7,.,TGTGCCAGCAGCCAAGCCGGGACTGAAGAATACGAGCAGTACTTC,CASSQAGTEEYEQYF